This TCR beta chain was recovered during a study of technical replicates of blood from a handful of donors. This clone has a single count. CDR1 and CDR2 from the germline V gene are SEHNR and FQNEAQ (reference sequence). The CDR3 runs to 13 residues. V lost 5 bases and J lost 2, with 10 bases in between. Clones were read by immunoSEQ multiplex PCR, and TCRdb kept only the in-frame ones, dropping some. The sample contains some 82,000 clones, approximately 94% of which appear only once. This sequence originates from a human donor in good health. The sample comprised T cells isolated from PBMCs. The V and J genes are TRBV7-9 and TRBJ2-7; maybe TRBD1 (5 bases). The DNA of the CDR3 is TGTGCCAGCAGCCCGCGACAGACCTACGAGCAGTACTTC. Its protein product is CASSPRQTYEQYF.